The T cell receptor (beta chain) under discussion was sequenced for a study of CD8 T cells in ankylosing spondylitis. The table lists this clonotype with a few counts. Each CDR3 protein gets one entry after TCRdb re-called the 5' RACE reads with MiXCR. The sample consists of about 150,000 distinct CDR3 sequences, 30% to 35% of them appearing once. V was trimmed by 1 base and J by 2 bases, leaving 9 bases between them. Germline V CDR1 and CDR2: SGHTA, FQGNSA. The CDR3 contains 14 residues. The V gene is TRBV7-2, the J gene TRBJ2-7, with D possibly matching TRBD2 (6 bases). This TCR came from a male donor with ankylosing spondylitis. Sequencing was done on a sample of synovial fluid, either unsorted or a sorted T cell fraction (not recorded which). The CDR3 DNA reads as TGTGCCAGCAGCTTAGAGGCGGGAACCTACGAGCAGTACTTC. This encodes CASSLEAGTYEQYF.